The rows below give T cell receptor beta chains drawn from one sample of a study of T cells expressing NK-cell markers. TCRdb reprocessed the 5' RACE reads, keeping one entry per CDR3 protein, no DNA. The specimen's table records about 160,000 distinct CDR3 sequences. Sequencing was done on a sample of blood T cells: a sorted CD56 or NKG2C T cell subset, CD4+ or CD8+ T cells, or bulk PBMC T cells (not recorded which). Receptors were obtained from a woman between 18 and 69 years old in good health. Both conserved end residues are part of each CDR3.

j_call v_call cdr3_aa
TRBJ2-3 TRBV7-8 CASSSRRPGLVFTDTQYF
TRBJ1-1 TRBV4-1 CASSQRSERTEAFF
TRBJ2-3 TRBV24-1 CATSEMGRGRAADTQYF
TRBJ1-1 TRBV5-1 CASSLEDSGTEAFF
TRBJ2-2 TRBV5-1 CASSFWTSGDTGELFF
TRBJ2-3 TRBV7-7 CASAVARTDTQYF
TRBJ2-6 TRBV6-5 CASSYGGQSSGANVLTF
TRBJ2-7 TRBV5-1 CASSRWAGVDSYEQYF
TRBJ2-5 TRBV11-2 CASSLSLETQYF
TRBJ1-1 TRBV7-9 CASSLTLDTPNTEAFF
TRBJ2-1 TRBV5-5 CASSKAGSSYNEQFF
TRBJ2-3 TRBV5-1 CASSLRLAGSRTDTQYF
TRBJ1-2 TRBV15 CATSVDRDPSNYGYTF
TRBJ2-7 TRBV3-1 CASRRTSGGDEQYF
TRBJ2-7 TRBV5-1 CASSLVGGRFDEQYF
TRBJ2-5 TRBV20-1 CSARLSISQETQYF
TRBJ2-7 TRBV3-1 CASSQVQQSYEQYF
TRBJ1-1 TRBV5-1 CASSLRTGGLTEAFF
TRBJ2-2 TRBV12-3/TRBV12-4 CASRIGTSGREFKPGELFF
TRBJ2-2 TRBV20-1 CSAPIPTNTGELFF
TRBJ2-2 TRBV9 CASQNTGELFF
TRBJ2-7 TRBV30 CAWKRGDPYEQYF
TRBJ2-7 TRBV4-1 CASSQESVRYSYEQYF
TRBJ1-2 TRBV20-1 CSADGADGYTF
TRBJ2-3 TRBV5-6 CASSLGRLLGADTQYF
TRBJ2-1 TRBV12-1 CASSFEPGTSGGRSNEQFF
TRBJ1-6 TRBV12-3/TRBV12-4 CASSQGDRNSPLHF
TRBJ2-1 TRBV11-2 CASSPLAGTGYNEQFF
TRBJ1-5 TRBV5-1 CASSLGQGGNQPQHF
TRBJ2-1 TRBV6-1 CASTKRVPSGRATYNEQFF
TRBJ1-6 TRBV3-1 CASSQSPGQINSPLHF
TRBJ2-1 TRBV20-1 CSARQTGVEYNEQFF
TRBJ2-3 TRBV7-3 CASSSTFTGLAGATDTQYF
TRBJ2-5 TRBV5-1 CASRPTPGGLQETQYF
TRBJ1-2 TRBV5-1 CASSLRQGPYGYTF
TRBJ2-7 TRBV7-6 CASSLVGTTSYEQYF
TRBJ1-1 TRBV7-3 CASSRDGNTEAFF
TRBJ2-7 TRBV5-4 CASSGLAGGSYEQYF
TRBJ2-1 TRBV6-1 CASRAFLSSYNEQFF
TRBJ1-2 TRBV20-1 CSAREQALRGYTF